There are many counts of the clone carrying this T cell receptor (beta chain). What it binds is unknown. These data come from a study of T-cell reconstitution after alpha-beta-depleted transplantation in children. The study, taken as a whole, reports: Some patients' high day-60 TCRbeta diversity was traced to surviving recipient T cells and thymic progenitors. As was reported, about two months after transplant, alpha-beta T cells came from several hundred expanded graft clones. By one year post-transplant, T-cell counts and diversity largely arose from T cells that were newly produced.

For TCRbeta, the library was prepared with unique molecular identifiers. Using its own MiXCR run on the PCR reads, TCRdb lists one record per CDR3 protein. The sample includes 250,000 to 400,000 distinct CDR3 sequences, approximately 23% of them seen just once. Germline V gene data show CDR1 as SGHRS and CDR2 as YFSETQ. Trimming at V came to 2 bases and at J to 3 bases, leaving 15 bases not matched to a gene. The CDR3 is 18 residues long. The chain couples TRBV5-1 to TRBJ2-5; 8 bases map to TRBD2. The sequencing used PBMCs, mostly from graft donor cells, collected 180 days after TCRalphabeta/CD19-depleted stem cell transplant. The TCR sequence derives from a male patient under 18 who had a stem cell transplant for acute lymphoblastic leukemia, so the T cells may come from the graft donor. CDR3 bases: TGCGCCAGCAGCTTTAGGAGGACTAGCCAGCCCTTAAAAGAGACCCAGTACTTC. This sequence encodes CASSFRRTSQPLKETQYF.